The clone carrying this T cell receptor (beta chain) has just one count. What it binds is not known. The CDR3 covers 15 residues. Deletions cut 4 bases from V and 1 base from J, with 11 bases between. Per the germline V gene, CDR1 is SNHLY and CDR2 is FYNNEI. The data are from a study of shared clonotypes between healthy human individuals. Across the study: Per donor, CD8 memory used one plate, CD8 naive used two, CD4 memory used three and CD4 naive used three.

Overall study findings and caveats: For sorted subsets, rarefaction showed incomplete sequencing despite large depth.

CD8 memory comprised CD45RO+ plus CCR7-negative CD45RA+ TemRA cells. Template for every sorted-subset replicate PCR totaled approximately 200 ng DNA, 25,000 to 35,000 T cell genomes. TCRdb's table, derived via immunoSEQ multiplex PCR, lists solely in-frame clones and lacks some. This sample has about 95,000 clones, with roughly two thirds found just once. V usage is TRBV2 and J usage is TRBJ2-1, with D possibly matching TRBD1 (5 bases). This TCR derives from a man aged 30-40 years in good health. Sequencing was done on a sample of memory CD8+ T cells sorted from blood. Subset reported: CD45RO+ cells pooled with CCR7-negative TemRA cells. CDR3 amino acids: CASSATRASYNEQFF. In DNA, the CDR3 is TGTGCCAGCAGTGCCACCAGGGCTTCCTACAATGAGCAGTTCTTC.